This record looks at one T cell receptor beta chain sequence and its context. Reverse transcription of roughly 0.45 to 1 ug RNA used random hexamers. A multiplex approach, immunoSEQ multiplex PCR, amplified TCR beta CDR3 across 54 Vbeta and 13 Jbeta. Each CDR3 protein is one row after TCRdb ran MiXCR on the immunoSEQ multiplex PCR reads. The sample lists 250,000 to 350,000 distinct CDR3 sequences, more than 75% seen once, with 0.095% to 0.14% in the top ten. CDR1 and CDR2 (germline): DFQATT, SNEGSKA (reference sequence). The CDR3 runs to 11 residues. Trimming shortened V by 6 bases and J by 5 bases, and 10 bases separated the two germline ends. The sample is drawn from a study of CD8 T cells in Susac syndrome. TCR beta was sequenced from blood CD8+ and CD4+ T cells. TEMRA cells were enriched by FACS, while CD8+ and CD4+ T cells were obtained through a negative isolation that was performed magnetically.

The specimen was CD8+ T cells from PBMCs. This receptor was identified in a human donor with multiple sclerosis. The gene calls are TRBV20-1 and TRBJ2-5, with D uncertain. This CDR3 is CSARPSETQYF. In nucleotides, the CDR3 is TGCAGTGCGAGGCCATCTGAGACCCAGTACTTC.